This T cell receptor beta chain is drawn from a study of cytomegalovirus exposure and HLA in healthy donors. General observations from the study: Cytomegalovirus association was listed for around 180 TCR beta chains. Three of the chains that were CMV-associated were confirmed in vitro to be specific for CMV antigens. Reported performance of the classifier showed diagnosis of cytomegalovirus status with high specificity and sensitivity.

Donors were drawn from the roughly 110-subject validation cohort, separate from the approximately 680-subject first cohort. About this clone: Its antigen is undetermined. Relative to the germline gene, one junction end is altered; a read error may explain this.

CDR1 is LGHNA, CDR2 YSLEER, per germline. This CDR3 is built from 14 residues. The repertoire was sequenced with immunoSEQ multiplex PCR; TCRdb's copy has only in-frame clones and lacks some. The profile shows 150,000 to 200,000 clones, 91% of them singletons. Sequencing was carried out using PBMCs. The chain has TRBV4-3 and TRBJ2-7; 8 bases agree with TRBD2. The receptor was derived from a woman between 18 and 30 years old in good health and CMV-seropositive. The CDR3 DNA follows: TGCGCCAGCAGCCAAGTAACTAGCGGCTACGGGCAGTACTTC. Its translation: CASSQVTSGYGQYF.